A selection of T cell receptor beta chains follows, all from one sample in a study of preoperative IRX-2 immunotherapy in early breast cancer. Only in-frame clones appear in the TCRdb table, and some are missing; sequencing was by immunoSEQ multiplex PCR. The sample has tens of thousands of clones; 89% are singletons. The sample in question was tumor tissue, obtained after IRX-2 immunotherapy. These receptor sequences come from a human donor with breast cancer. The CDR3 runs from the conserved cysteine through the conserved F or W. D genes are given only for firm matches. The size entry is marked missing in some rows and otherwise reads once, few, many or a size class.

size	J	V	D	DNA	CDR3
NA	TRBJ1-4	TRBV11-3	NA	TGTGCCAGCAGCTTAGGCAGGGGCATTACAACTAATGAAAAACTGTTTTTT	CASSLGRGITTNEKLFF
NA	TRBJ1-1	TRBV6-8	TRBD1	TGTGCCAGCAGAATAACAGGGGGCGCGAACACTGAAGCTTTCTTT	CASRITGGANTEAFF
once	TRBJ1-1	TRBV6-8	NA	TGTGCCAGCAGTTACAGGGGGGGCACTGAAGCTTTCTTT	CASSYRGGTEAFF
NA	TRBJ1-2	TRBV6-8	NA	TGTGCCAGCACCGACCCCAGGACGGACTATGGCTACACCTTC	CASTDPRTDYGYTF
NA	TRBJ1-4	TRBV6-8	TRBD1	TGTGCCAGCAGTTTTCATGAGACAGGGGGCAATGAAAAACTGTTTTTT	CASSFHETGGNEKLFF
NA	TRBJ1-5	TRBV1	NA	TGCGCCAGCAGCCCTTCCCCCAGGGGGAATCAGCCCCAGCATTTT	CASSPSPRGNQPQHF
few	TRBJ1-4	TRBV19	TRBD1	TGTGCCAGCCGGGACAGGGGTAGAGCAACTAATGAAAAACTGTTTTTT	CASRDRGRATNEKLFF
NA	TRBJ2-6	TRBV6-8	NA	TGTGCCAGCAGTTACCCCGAAGTGCTTCGGTCGGCCAACGTCCTGACTTTC	CASSYPEVLRSANVLTF
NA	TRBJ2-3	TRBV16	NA	TGTGCCAGCAGCCAAGAGTCCCACAGTGATACGCAGTATTTT	CASSQESHSDTQYF
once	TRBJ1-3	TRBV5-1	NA	TGCGCCAGCAGCTTGGGTGAGGGGCCGTCTGGAAACACCATATATTTT	CASSLGEGPSGNTIYF
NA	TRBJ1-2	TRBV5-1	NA	TGCGCCAGCAGCTTGGGGTCAGGGTCCTATGGCTACACCTTC	CASSLGSGSYGYTF
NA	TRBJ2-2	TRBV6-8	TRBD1	TGTGCCATCAGGGACAGAATTGCTTGGGAGCTGTTTTTT	CAIRDRIAWELFF
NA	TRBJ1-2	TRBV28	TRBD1	TGTGCCAGCAGTTTCCTCGGGACAGACCCTAACTATGGCTACACCTTC	CASSFLGTDPNYGYTF
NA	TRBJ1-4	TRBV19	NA	TGTGCCAGTAGTATATCCGCCCAGGCTGCTAATGAAAAACTGTTTTTT	CASSISAQAANEKLFF
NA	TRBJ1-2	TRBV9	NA	TGTGCCAGCAGCGTAGTGGGGGGTACTGATGGCTACACCTTC	CASSVVGGTDGYTF
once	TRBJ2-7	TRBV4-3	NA	TGCGCCAGCAGTCAAGGGAGGCGGGACTCCTACGAGCAGTACTTC	CASSQGRRDSYEQYF
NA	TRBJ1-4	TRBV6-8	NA	TGTGCCAGCAGTTACGCCGCGGCCAGAGCGGGTGAAAAACTGTTTTTT	CASSYAAARAGEKLFF
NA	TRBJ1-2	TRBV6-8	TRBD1	TGTGCCAGCAGTCGGGACAGCGGGCGCTATGGCTACACCTTC	CASSRDSGRYGYTF
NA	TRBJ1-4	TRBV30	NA	TGTGCCTGGAGTGTACAAGGCCGGCTCGGTGAAAAACTGTTTTTT	CAWSVQGRLGEKLFF
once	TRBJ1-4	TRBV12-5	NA	TGTGCTAGTGGTTTGGTATGGGGGGGCGGAGAAAAACTGTTTTTT	CASGLVWGGGEKLFF
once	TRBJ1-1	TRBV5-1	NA	TGCGCCAGCAGCTTGGTTGGGCCGCTGAACACTGAAGCTTTCTTT	CASSLVGPLNTEAFF
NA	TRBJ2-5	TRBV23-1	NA	TGCGCCAGCAGCCAAGAGATATATCGGTACACCCGGGTCCAAGAGACCCAGTACTTC	CASSQEIYRYTRVQETQYF
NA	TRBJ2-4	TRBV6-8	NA	TGTGCCAGCACTTCGGGGTTATGGGAAAACATTCAGTACTTC	CASTSGLWENIQYF
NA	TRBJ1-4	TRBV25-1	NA	TGTGCCAGCAGTGAATACACAGCGAGCTACAATGAAAAACTGTTTTTT	CASSEYTASYNEKLFF
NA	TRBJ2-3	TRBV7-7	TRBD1	TGTGCCAGCAGCCTCGACAGGGTTGCGGATACGCAGTATTTT	CASSLDRVADTQYF
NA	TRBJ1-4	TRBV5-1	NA	TGCGCCAGCAGCTTGACAGCAACTAATGAAAAACTGTTTTTT	CASSLTATNEKLFF
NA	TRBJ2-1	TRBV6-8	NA	TGTGCCAGCATTAAACCGGGACTGCCCGTCAATGAGCAGTTCTTC	CASIKPGLPVNEQFF
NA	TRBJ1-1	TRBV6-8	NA	TGTGCCAGCCGTCTTCAGTTCAACACTGAAGCTTTCTTT	CASRLQFNTEAFF
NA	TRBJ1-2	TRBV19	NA	TGTGCCAGTAGTATCGGACCCGGAGGCTATGGCTACACCTTC	CASSIGPGGYGYTF
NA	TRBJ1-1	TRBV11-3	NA	TGTGCCAGCAGCGAGTCAAACCCTGGGACTGAAGCTTTCTTT	CASSESNPGTEAFF
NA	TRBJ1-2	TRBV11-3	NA	TGTGCCAGCAGCGAGGGGACGGCCAACTATGGCTACACCTTC	CASSEGTANYGYTF
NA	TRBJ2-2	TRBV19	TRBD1	TGTGCCAGTAGCTGGGGACAGGGACGTGGAACCGGGGAGCTGTTTTTT	CASSWGQGRGTGELFF
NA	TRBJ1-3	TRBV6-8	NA	TGTGCCAGCGGAAAATCTTTTTCTGGAAACACCATATATTTT	CASGKSFSGNTIYF
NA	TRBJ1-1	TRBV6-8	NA	TGTGCCATCTCCCGGACAGCGGCTGTAGGGACTGAAGCTTTCTTT	CAISRTAAVGTEAFF
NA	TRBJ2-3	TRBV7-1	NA	TGTGCCAGCAGCTTAGTTGTTAGCACAGATACGCAGTATTTT	CASSLVVSTDTQYF
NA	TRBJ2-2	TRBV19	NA	TGTGCCAGTTGGGGGAGGCGCGCGAACACCGGGGAGCTGTTTTTT	CASWGRRANTGELFF
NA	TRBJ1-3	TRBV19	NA	TGTGCCAGTAGTATAGGGAAATCTGGAAACACCATATATTTT	CASSIGKSGNTIYF
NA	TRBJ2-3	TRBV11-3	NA	TGTGCCAGCAGCTTAGAAGACGGGGACGGTAGCACAGATACGCAGTATTTT	CASSLEDGDGSTDTQYF
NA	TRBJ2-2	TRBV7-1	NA	TGTGCCAGCAGCTGGACGAACACCGGGGAGCTGTTTTTT	CASSWTNTGELFF
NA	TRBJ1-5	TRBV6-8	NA	TGTGCCAGCAGTCGCCACAGGGATCGCAATCAGCCCCAGCATTTT	CASSRHRDRNQPQHF
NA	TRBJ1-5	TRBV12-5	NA	TGTGCCAGCACCGTGGGAAATCAGCCCCAGCATTTT	CASTVGNQPQHF
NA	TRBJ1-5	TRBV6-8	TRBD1	TGTGCCAGCAGTTCCCCGAAACAGGGGGAATGGCGCAATCAGCCCCAGCATTTT	CASSSPKQGEWRNQPQHF
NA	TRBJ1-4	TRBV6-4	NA	TGTGCCAGCAGTTACTCTTTAGAGGACACCTCAACTAATGAAAAACTGTTTTTT	CASSYSLEDTSTNEKLFF
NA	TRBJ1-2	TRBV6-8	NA	TGTGCCATCAGGATATTTGCCTACTCGGGGCAAAGCGATGGCTACACCTTC	CAIRIFAYSGQSDGYTF
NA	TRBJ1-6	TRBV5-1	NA	TGCGCCAGCAGCTTGAACAGTTATAATTCACCCCTCCACTTT	CASSLNSYNSPLHF
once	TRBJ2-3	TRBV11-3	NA	TGTGCCAGCAGCTTCCAGGCGGGACACACTAGCACAGATACGCAGTATTTT	CASSFQAGHTSTDTQYF
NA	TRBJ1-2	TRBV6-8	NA	TGTGCCAGCAGGCTACAAGGGGATGGCTACACCTTC	CASRLQGDGYTF
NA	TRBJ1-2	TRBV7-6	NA	TGTGCCAGCAGCGCCTCATGGGGGAGCTATGGCTACACCTTC	CASSASWGSYGYTF
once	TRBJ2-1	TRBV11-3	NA	TGTGCCAGCAGCTCCCGCGTGGGCTCCTACAATGAGCAGTTCTTC	CASSSRVGSYNEQFF
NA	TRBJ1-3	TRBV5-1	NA	TGCGCCAGCAGCTTGGGTGGGACATTTTCTGGAAACACCATATATTTT	CASSLGGTFSGNTIYF
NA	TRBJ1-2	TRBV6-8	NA	TGTGCCAGCAGTCGAGTTTCTGGCTATGGCTACACCTTC	CASSRVSGYGYTF
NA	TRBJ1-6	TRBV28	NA	TGTGCCAGCAGTTTCAACGGGAGGGGTAATTCACCCCTCCACTTT	CASSFNGRGNSPLHF